Shown below are 11 T cell receptor beta chains from a single sample sequenced in a study of metastatic and nonmetastatic thyroid tumors. No treatment had been given to any patient before thyroid surgery. TCRdb reanalyzed the PCR reads via MiXCR. The profile covers about 46,000 clones, with 24% appearing a single time and approximately 3.5% taken by the ten largest. Sequenced sample: blood. The receptors derive from a male donor with papillary thyroid cancer or a benign thyroid nodule (not recorded which). Some clones in this sample may be carry-over from other donors' samples.

This clone was counted a few times. The chain links TRBV28 to TRBJ2-3; perhaps TRBD1 as D (5 bases). V was cut by 5 bases and J by 6 bases, with 12 bases left in between. The CDR3 sequence is 13 residues long. Germline CDR1 MDHEN, CDR2 SYDVKM. CDR3 coding DNA: TGTGCCAGCAGTAAGCAGGGTTGGGATACGCAGTATTTT. This translates into CASSKQGWDTQYF.

The chain employs TRBV11-2 and TRBJ2-7; 7 bases align to TRBD1. V lost 4 bases, J lost 4 bases, and 10 bases stayed unmatched. This CDR3 contains 15 residues. The germline V gene has CDR1 SGHAT and CDR2 FQNNGV. CDR3: CASSSPGKTGYEQYF. The CDR3 coding sequence is TGTGCCAGCAGCTCGCCGGGTAAGACAGGGTACGAGCAGTACTTC.

CDR3 coding DNA: TGTGCCAGCAGCTTGGAGGGACAGGGAATATATGAGCAGTTCTTC. This gives the protein CASSLEGQGIYEQFF. The chain couples TRBV5-6 to TRBJ2-1, with 9 bases fitting TRBD1. CDR1 is SGHDT, CDR2 YYEEEE, per germline. V shed 0 bases, J shed 8 bases, and the junction held 6 bases outside the gene matches. This CDR3 is 15 amino acids long.

This chain links TRBV4-3 with TRBJ2-2, with 7 bases that match TRBD2. Germline lookup yields CDR1 LGHNA and CDR2 YSLEER. J lost 4 bases, V lost 1 base, and 3 bases had no gene match. This CDR3 contains 15 residues. The CDR3 nucleotides are TGCGCCAGCAGCCAAGTGGCGGGAGCCACCGGGGAGCTGTTTTTT. Its protein product is CASSQVAGATGELFF.

Only a few counts were recorded for this clone. The chain is built from TRBV18 and TRBJ2-2; a weak D match, TRBD1 (5 bases). Germline CDR1 and CDR2: KGHSH and LQKENI. This CDR3 spans 16 amino acids. Trimming removed 6 bases at V and 4 bases at J, with 18 bases between. CDR3 coding DNA: TGTGCCAGCTCGCTCTTCAGGGCGACACGCACCGGGGAGCTGTTTTTT. This encodes CASSLFRATRTGELFF.

This clone is medium-sized in the sample. The V call is TRBV19, the J call TRBJ2-7; D might be TRBD2 (6 bases). The germline V gene encodes CDR1 LNHDA and CDR2 SQIVND (reference sequence). Between the trimmed V and J ends, which lost 9 bases and 4 bases, there was a span of 16 bases. There are 13 residues in the CDR3. CDR3 DNA: TGTGCCAGAGTAGCGCGGGACCGTTACGAGCAGTACTTC. Residues: CARVARDRYEQYF.

DNA for the CDR3: TGTGCCAGCAGTTATGTCCTGCGGGAGGATGAGCAGTACTTC. The encoded protein is CASSYVLREDEQYF. The V and J genes are TRBV6-2 or TRBV6-3 and TRBJ2-7; 8 bases map to TRBD2. The CDR3 is 14 residues long. With 3 bases clipped from V and 7 bases from J, the junction kept 8 bases outside the gene matches. Looked up from germline, CDR1 is MNHEY and CDR2 is SVGEGT.

The chain uses TRBV20-1 and TRBJ2-7; TRBD1 aligns across 7 bases. The CDR3 is 13 residues long. The V gene end was trimmed by 5 bases and the J gene end by 0 bases; junction bases not matched to a gene: 4. Looked up from germline, CDR1 is DFQATT and CDR2 is SNEGSKA (reference sequence). The CDR3 DNA reads TGCAGTGCTCGACAGGGATTCTCCTACGAGCAGTACTTC. This translates into CSARQGFSYEQYF.

This clone has ten or more counts. The chain employs TRBV19 and TRBJ2-1, with D possibly matching TRBD2 (5 bases). CDR3 length: 17 amino acids. Trimming shortened V by 4 bases and J by 4 bases, and 20 bases separated the two germline ends. CDR1 is LNHDA, CDR2 SQIVND, per germline (reference sequence). CDR3 nucleotides: TGTGCCAGTAGTAACCCCACCGGGAAAACCGTGTACAATGAGCAGTTCTTC. Translation: CASSNPTGKTVYNEQFF.

This clone was recorded at least ten times. The chain employs TRBV6-1 and TRBJ1-2; the D is unclear. The germline V gene encodes CDR1 MNHNS and CDR2 SASEGT. There are 13 residues in the CDR3. Trimming removed 6 bases at V and 3 bases at J, with 11 bases between. CDR3 in DNA: TGTGCCAGCAGCCCGACGGCTTACTATGGCTACACCTTC. Residues: CASSPTAYYGYTF.

The genes are TRBV12-3 or TRBV12-4 and TRBJ1-2; D gene uncertain. The CDR3 is 13 residues long. V lost 6 bases and J 5 bases, leaving 13 bases between the germline ends. The CDR3 spells CASSPGRPYGYTF. In DNA form, the CDR3 reads TGTGCCAGCAGCCCCGGACGGCCTTATGGCTACACCTTC.